This T cell receptor (beta chain) is drawn from a study of T cell changes during pregnancy in multiple sclerosis. This CDR3 has 14 amino acids. Trimming left V 6 bases short and J 0 bases short, with 12 bases between. CDR1 is MDHEN and CDR2 is SYDVKM in the germline V gene. Generated by immunoSEQ multiplex PCR, the TCRdb table keeps only in-frame clones and is missing some. The table shows approximately 92,000 clones, with 90% to 95% occurring only once. The rearrangement links TRBV28 to TRBJ2-7, with a possible D match to TRBD2 (5 bases). The sample was peripheral blood, taken after pregnancy. This clonotype originated in a female donor with multiple sclerosis, enrolled in a pregnancy study. The CDR3 protein is CASSSRTFSYEQYF. Written as DNA, the CDR3 is TGTGCCAGCAGCAGCCGGACTTTCTCCTACGAGCAGTACTTC.